The table lists the clone carrying this TCR beta chain with a count of one. The antigen remains unidentified. Germline V lookup: CDR1 MNHNY, CDR2 SVGAGI (reference sequence). The CDR3 is 13 residues long. V lost 5 bases to trimming and J lost 8 bases; unmatched junction nucleotides: 5. The data were obtained in a study of T cell responses to AZD1222 COVID-19 vaccine. Using immunoSEQ multiplex PCR, the repertoire was profiled, and TCRdb retains in-frame clones only, with some absent. The data show about 140,000 clones, around 90% seen once. Study conclusions and caveats: Most donors were white British, females outnumbered males, and clonal diversity was possibly underestimated. Sampling that yielded the repertoires occurred only after the peak T cell response.

The TCR comes from an adult who received the MenACWY meningococcal vaccine as a control. The genes are TRBV6-6 and TRBJ2-1; TRBD1 matches at 8 bases. The sequencing here drew on peripheral blood, taken 28 days after the second dose of the MenACWY control vaccine. CDR3 sequence (DNA): TGTGCCAGCAGTGACGACAGGGGCCATGAGCAGTTCTTC. It encodes CASSDDRGHEQFF.